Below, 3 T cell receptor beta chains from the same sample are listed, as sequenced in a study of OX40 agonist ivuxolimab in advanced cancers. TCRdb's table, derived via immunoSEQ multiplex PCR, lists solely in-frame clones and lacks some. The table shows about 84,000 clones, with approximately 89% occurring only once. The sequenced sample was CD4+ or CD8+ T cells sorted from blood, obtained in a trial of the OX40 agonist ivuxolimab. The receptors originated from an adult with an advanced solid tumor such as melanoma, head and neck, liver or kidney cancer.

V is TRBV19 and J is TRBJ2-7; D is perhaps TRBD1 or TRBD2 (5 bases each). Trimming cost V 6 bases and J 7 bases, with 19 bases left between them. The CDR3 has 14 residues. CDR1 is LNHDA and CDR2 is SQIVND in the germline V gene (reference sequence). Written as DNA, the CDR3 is TGTGCCAGTAGCCCCGTTTTGGGGGATCGGGAGCAGTACTTC. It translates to CASSPVLGDREQYF. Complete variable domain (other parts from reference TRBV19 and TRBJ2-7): DGGITQSPKYLFRKEGQNVTLSCEQNLNHDAMYWYRQDPGQGLRLIYYSQIVNDFQKGDIAEGYSVSREKKESFPLTVTSAQKNPTAFYLCASSPVLGDREQYFGPGTRLTVT.

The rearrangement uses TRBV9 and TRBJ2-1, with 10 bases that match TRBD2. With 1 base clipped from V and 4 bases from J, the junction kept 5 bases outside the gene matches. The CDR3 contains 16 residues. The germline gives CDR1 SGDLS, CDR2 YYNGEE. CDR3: CASSVWGLARYNEQFF. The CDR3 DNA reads TGTGCCAGCAGCGTATGGGGACTAGCGAGATACAATGAGCAGTTCTTC. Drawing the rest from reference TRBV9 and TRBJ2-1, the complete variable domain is DSGVTQTPKHLITATGQRVTLRCSPRSGDLSVYWYQQSLDQGLQFLIQYYNGEERAKGNILERFSAQQFPDLHSELNLSSLELGDSALYFCASSVWGLARYNEQFFGPGTRLTVL.

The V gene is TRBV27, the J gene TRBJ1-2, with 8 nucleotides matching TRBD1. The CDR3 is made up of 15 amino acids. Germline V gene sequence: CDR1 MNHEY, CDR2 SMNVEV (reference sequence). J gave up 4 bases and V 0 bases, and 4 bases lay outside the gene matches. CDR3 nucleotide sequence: TGTGCCAGCAGTTTATCAGGCAGGGGGCTCTATGGCTACACCTTC. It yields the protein CASSLSGRGLYGYTF.